This T cell receptor beta chain was sequenced in a study of identical twins. Whole-study results and caveats: There was more out-of-frame TCR alpha sharing in monozygotic twins than models estimated.

Each CDR3 protein is one row after TCRdb ran MiXCR on the 5' RACE reads. The data contain about 530,000 distinct CDR3 sequences, approximately 20% of them singletons. This clonotype was observed a few times. Antigen: not known. The germline gives CDR1 MNHEY, CDR2 SMNVEV (reference sequence). The CDR3 totals 14 residues. V was cut by 6 bases and J by 1 base, with 12 bases left in between. These data were also filed under a second study, of yellow fever vaccine responses in identical twins.

V gene TRBV27 combines with J gene TRBJ2-5; possibly TRBD1 for D (5 bases). The receptor was isolated from a woman under 30 in good health. Sequencing was carried out using CD4+ T cells sorted from blood. Here the CDR3 DNA reads TGTGCCAGCAGGGACGAAGGGGTCCAAGAGACCCAGTACTTC. Its protein is CASRDEGVQETQYF.